The clone carrying this TCR beta chain showed up just once. Its antigen is unknown. CDR3 length equals 14 residues. The germline CDR1 and CDR2 sequences are DFQATT and SNEGSKA (reference sequence). V dropped 6 bases and J dropped 0 bases, with 14 bases sitting between them. Genomic DNA, the template, was used for profiling of the TCR beta VDJ and CDR3. TCRdb itself ran the reads through MiXCR, one entry per CDR3 protein. The table has around 250,000 distinct CDR3 sequences, 45% to 65% seen once; the top ten hold roughly 8%. The sample belongs to a study of CD8+CD57+ T cells in acquired aplastic anemia. Study-level findings and limits: There were about 27 CD8+ CDR3 sequences that occurred in both patients and controls.

The chain employs TRBV20-1 and TRBJ1-2; TRBD1 is a possible D gene (5 bases). The sequence was collected from a human donor with severe aplastic anemia or a healthy control (not recorded which). The specimen sequenced was sorted CD4+, CD8+, or CD8+CD57+ T cells (not recorded which) from PBMCs. In DNA, the CDR3 is TGCAGTGCCCCCCTTCAGACAGCTAACTATGGCTACACCTTC. Amino acids: CSAPLQTANYGYTF.